These 26 T cell receptor beta chains share one sample of origin, sequenced in a study of OX40 agonist ivuxolimab in advanced cancers. Method: immunoSEQ multiplex PCR; TCRdb's copy keeps in-frame clones and lacks some. The sample has about 36,000 clones; 65% to 85% are singletons. The source material was CD4+ or CD8+ T cells sorted from blood, sampled in a trial of the OX40 agonist ivuxolimab. These receptors all come from an adult with an advanced solid tumor such as melanoma, head and neck, liver or kidney cancer.

This clone was counted between two and nine times. Here the CDR3 reads CASSPITGGEYNEQFF. CDR3 bases: TGTGCCAGCAGTCCAATCACGGGAGGCGAATACAATGAGCAGTTCTTC. The V call is TRBV28, the J call TRBJ2-1, with 7 bases aligning to TRBD2. The CDR3 consists of 16 residues. Germline trimming cut 5 bases from V and 4 bases from J; bases unmatched to any gene: 11. Germline CDR1 and CDR2: MDHEN and SYDVKM.

The chain is built from TRBV7-9 and TRBJ2-5, with TRBD1 identical over 11 bases. The length of the CDR3 is 14 residues. Germline lookup yields CDR1 SEHNR and CDR2 FQNEAQ (reference sequence). Trimming at V came to 8 bases and at J to 5 bases, leaving 7 bases not matched to a gene. The CDR3 here is CASGGTGGLETQYF. The CDR3 DNA is TGTGCCAGCGGAGGGACAGGGGGATTGGAGACCCAGTACTTC.

The chain carries TRBV19 and TRBJ2-7; 7 bases align to TRBD1. The CDR3 is 13 residues long. CDR1 is LNHDA, CDR2 SQIVND, per germline (reference sequence). Trimming at V came to 8 bases and at J to 4 bases, leaving 8 bases not matched to a gene. As DNA, the CDR3 is TGTGCCAGTCGACAGGGCGCCGGGTACGAGCAGTACTTC. This codes for CASRQGAGYEQYF. Together with reference TRBV19 and TRBJ2-7, the CDR3 gives the full variable domain: DGGITQSPKYLFRKEGQNVTLSCEQNLNHDAMYWYRQDPGQGLRLIYYSQIVNDFQKGDIAEGYSVSREKKESFPLTVTSAQKNPTAFYLCASRQGAGYEQYFGPGTRLTVT.

The V call is TRBV27, the J call TRBJ2-5; a possible D gene is TRBD1 (5 bases). The CDR3 runs to 14 residues. Between the trimmed V and J ends, which lost 5 bases and 2 bases, there was a span of 12 bases. The germline gives CDR1 MNHEY, CDR2 SMNVEV (reference sequence). CDR3 DNA sequence: TGTGCCAGCAGTCATGGACAATTGCAAGAGACCCAGTACTTC. Translated, it gives CASSHGQLQETQYF.

This rearrangement joins TRBV5-6 to TRBJ2-5, with D possibly TRBD2 on 5 matching bases. Germline V CDR1 and CDR2: SGHDT, YYEEEE. This CDR3 is 13 amino acids long. The V end lost 3 bases, the J end lost 10 bases, and 16 bases lay between the germline ends. CDR3 bases: TGTGCCAGCAGCTCGGAGACCCCCGAGGGCCAGTACTTC. Translating it yields CASSSETPEGQYF.

The chain recombines TRBV11-2 with TRBJ2-2, with TRBD1 matching 7 bases. Germline values: CDR1 SGHAT, CDR2 FQNNGV. This CDR3 spans 15 amino acids. The V and J ends lost 4 bases and 6 bases, in that order; junction bases with no gene match: 8. The CDR3 protein is CASSSLTGSAGELFF. The DNA for the CDR3 is TGTGCCAGCAGCTCCTTGACAGGGTCAGCCGGGGAGCTGTTTTTT.

J is TRBJ2-7 and V is TRBV27; 9 bases are shared with TRBD2. V gave up 3 bases and J gave up 5 bases; unmatched junction bases: 11. CDR1 is MNHEY and CDR2 is SMNVEV in the germline V gene (reference sequence). The CDR3 is made up of 16 amino acids. CDR3 in DNA: TGTGCCAGCAGTTTGGGGAGCGGGGGGCGGTCTCACGAGCAGTACTTC. As protein: CASSLGSGGRSHEQYF.

The J gene is TRBJ2-1, the V gene TRBV9; 9 nucleotides align to TRBD2. The V and J ends lost 0 bases and 13 bases, in that order; junction bases with no gene match: 11. Germline CDR1 SGDLS, CDR2 YYNGEE. This CDR3 contains 15 residues. In nucleotides, the CDR3 is TGTGCCAGCAGCGTAGAGGTTAGCGGGGGTGAGAGACAGTTCTTC. The encoded protein is CASSVEVSGGERQFF.

The J gene is TRBJ1-2, the V gene TRBV2; TRBD1 is a possible D gene (6 bases). Per the germline V gene, CDR1 is SNHLY and CDR2 is FYNNEI. V gave up 5 bases and J gave up 3 bases, with 13 bases separating them. There are 14 residues in the CDR3. This CDR3 is CASSSDRIDYGYTF. The CDR3 nucleotides read TGTGCCAGCAGTTCGGACAGAATTGACTATGGCTACACCTTC.

The CDR3 loop reads CASSSPGTGSGNEKLFF. DNA of the CDR3: TGTGCCAGCAGCTCCCCCGGGACAGGGAGTGGGAATGAAAAACTGTTTTTT. V and J are TRBV7-9 and TRBJ1-4, with 9 bases identical to TRBD1. Germline V gene data show CDR1 as SEHNR and CDR2 as FQNEAQ (reference sequence). Unmatched junction bases numbered 11, after V lost 4 bases and J lost 5 bases. This CDR3 has 17 amino acids.

V and J are TRBV11-2 and TRBJ2-5; no firm D call. Trimming stripped 0 bases from V and 5 bases from J, with 4 bases between. This CDR3 region has 12 residues. The V gene's germline CDR1 is SGHAT and CDR2 FQNNGV. This chain's CDR3 is CASSLDWETQYF. The CDR3 nucleotides are TGTGCCAGCAGCTTAGATTGGGAGACCCAGTACTTC.

The chain uses TRBV2 and TRBJ2-5; perhaps D is TRBD1 or TRBD2 (6 bases each). With the DNA end fitting TRBJ2-7 better, the J assignment may be wrong. Germline V CDR1 and CDR2: SNHLY, FYNNEI. The CDR3 has 12 amino acids. In DNA form, the CDR3 reads TGTGCCAGCAGGGGGGGACACTACGAGCAGTACTTC. The encoded protein is CASRGGHYEQYF.

The J gene is TRBJ1-5, the V gene TRBV5-6; D unclear. Trimming shortened V by 6 bases and J by 5 bases, and 9 bases separated the two germline ends. The V gene's germline CDR1 is SGHDT and CDR2 YYEEEE. The CDR3 sequence is 12 residues long. The CDR3 region is CASNLGDQPQHF. CDR3 nucleotides: TGTGCCAGCAACCTCGGGGATCAGCCCCAGCATTTT.

The chain links TRBV13 to TRBJ1-3; D might be TRBD1 (6 bases). The CDR3 totals 15 residues. The germline CDR1 and CDR2 sequences are PRHDT and FYEKMQ (reference sequence). V lost 4 bases to trimming and J lost 4 bases, with 14 bases between them. The CDR3 DNA reads as TGTGCCAGCAGCTCCGAAACAGGGACAGGAAACACCATATATTTT. It encodes CASSSETGTGNTIYF.

This sequence joins TRBV30 and TRBJ2-7; D may correspond to TRBD1 or TRBD2 (5 bases each). Trimming shortened V by 0 bases and J by 3 bases, and 12 bases separated the two germline ends. The germline CDR1 and CDR2 sequences are GTSNPN and SVGIG (reference sequence). The CDR3 has 14 amino acids. The CDR3 loop reads CAWSVTGLNYEQYF. CDR3 sequence (DNA): TGTGCCTGGAGTGTTACGGGGCTGAACTACGAGCAGTACTTC.

The rearrangement links TRBV29-1 to TRBJ2-1, with D hard to call. Germline values: CDR1 SQVTM, CDR2 ANQGSEA. The CDR3 runs to 12 residues. The germline V and J ends were trimmed by 1 base and 7 bases, with 8 bases remaining between them. This chain's CDR3 is CSVEGGLNEQFF. For the CDR3, the DNA is TGCAGCGTTGAAGGGGGATTGAATGAGCAGTTCTTC.

The chain is built from TRBV7-2 and TRBJ2-1; maybe TRBD2 (7 bases). CDR1 is SGHTA and CDR2 is FQGNSA in the germline V gene. V was shortened by 5 bases and J by 5 bases, with 22 bases between the two germline ends. The CDR3 runs to 17 residues. CDR3 coding DNA: TGTGCCAGCAGCAACCCACGGGCGGGGGCCCATAACAATGAGCAGTTCTTC. Translated: CASSNPRAGAHNNEQFF.

This chain connects TRBV28 to TRBJ1-6; 8 nucleotides align to TRBD1. The CDR3 has 17 residues. The germline V gene has CDR1 MDHEN and CDR2 SYDVKM. Unmatched junction bases numbered 13, after V lost 5 bases and J lost 7 bases. CDR3 sequence: CASSTHRTGSWNSPLHF. CDR3 nucleotide sequence: TGTGCCAGCAGTACACACCGGACAGGGTCGTGGAATTCACCCCTCCACTTT. Full variable domain (rest looked up from reference TRBV28 and TRBJ1-6): DVKVTQSSRYLVKRTGEKVFLECVQDMDHENMFWYRQDPGLGLRLIYFSYDVKMKEKGDIPEGYSVSREKKERFSLILESASTNQTSMYLCASSTHRTGSWNSPLHFGNGTRLTVT.

A remark on this clone: A read error may produce the germline difference seen at one junction end. This chain joins TRBV6-1 and TRBJ2-7; possible D gene TRBD1, 5 bases. This CDR3 contains 12 residues. The V gene's germline CDR1 is MNHNS and CDR2 SASEGT. CDR3 amino acids: CASREGAYEQYF. The CDR3 DNA reads as TGTGCCAGCAGGGAAGGGGCCTACGAGCAGTACTTC.

This chain uses TRBV6-6 with TRBJ2-3, with TRBD2 as a possible D gene (5 bases). Trimming pared 0 bases from V and 5 bases from J, leaving 6 bases between. This CDR3 has 13 amino acids. Per the germline V gene, CDR1 is MNHNY and CDR2 is SVGAGI (reference sequence). DNA for the CDR3: TGTGCCAGCAGTTACTCTGAGGGAGATACGCAGTATTTT. It yields the protein CASSYSEGDTQYF.

V and J are TRBV19 and TRBJ1-1; maybe TRBD1 (6 bases). Germline lookup yields CDR1 LNHDA and CDR2 SQIVND (reference sequence). Between the trimmed V and J ends, which lost 6 bases and 8 bases, there was a span of 13 bases. There are 12 residues in the CDR3. CDR3 protein: CASSPDRLEAFF. As DNA, the CDR3 is TGTGCCAGTAGCCCGGACAGATTGGAAGCTTTCTTT.

This chain joins TRBV7-6 and TRBJ2-7; D possibly uses TRBD1 or TRBD2 (5 bases each). Per the germline V gene, CDR1 is SGHVS and CDR2 is FNYEAQ. Trimming took off 4 bases at V and 0 bases at J, with 13 bases between the two ends. The CDR3 extends over 15 amino acids. Here the CDR3 reads CASSYGTGSSYEQYF. The CDR3 DNA is TGTGCCAGCAGCTACGGGACCGGTAGCTCCTACGAGCAGTACTTC.

The rearrangement uses TRBV21-1 and TRBJ2-7; no DNA check was done on the table's D call, TRBD1. TRBV21-1 corresponds to a pseudogene. The CDR3 extends over 18 amino acids. DNA for the CDR3: TGTGCCAGCAGCCCTATAACTGAGACCGGGACAGGCTCCTACGAGCAGTACTTC. Its translation: CASSPITETGTGSYEQYF.

This clone was seen only once. CDR3 sequence: CASSLEAGSYEQYF. CDR3 bases: TGTGCCAGCAGCTTGGAGGCCGGTTCCTACGAGCAGTACTTC. V and J are TRBV5-5 and TRBJ2-7; D call uncertain. V lost 0 bases, J lost 1 base, and 8 bases lay in between. Germline V lookup: CDR1 SGHKS, CDR2 YYEKEE (reference sequence). The CDR3 consists of 14 residues. The entire variable domain, with the rest obtained from reference TRBV5-5 and TRBJ2-7, is as follows: DAGVTQSPTHLIKTRGQQVTLRCSPISGHKSVSWYQQVLGQGPQFIFQYYEKEERGRGNFPDRFSARQFPNYSSELNVNALLLGDSALYLCASSLEAGSYEQYFGPGTRLTVT.

V gene TRBV2 combines with J gene TRBJ2-7; D possibly matches TRBD1 or TRBD2 (5 bases each). The closer fit of TRBJ2-1 to the DNA end suggests the J call may be wrong. Germline V lookup: CDR1 SNHLY, CDR2 FYNNEI. The CDR3 loop spans 17 amino acids. The CDR3 here is CASSDLSNFRDLNEQFF. CDR3 bases: TGTGCCAGCAGCGACCTTTCGAACTTCCGGGACCTCAATGAGCAGTTCTTC.

This clone occurred once. The V call is TRBV20-1, the J call TRBJ1-2; D call uncertain. Germline V gene data show CDR1 as DFQATT and CDR2 as SNEGSKA (reference sequence). The CDR3 runs 11 residues. V was shortened by 2 bases and J by 8 bases, with 9 bases between the two germline ends. For the CDR3, the DNA is TGCAGTGCTAGACCCGAAATCGGCTACACCTTC. Protein product: CSARPEIGYTF.